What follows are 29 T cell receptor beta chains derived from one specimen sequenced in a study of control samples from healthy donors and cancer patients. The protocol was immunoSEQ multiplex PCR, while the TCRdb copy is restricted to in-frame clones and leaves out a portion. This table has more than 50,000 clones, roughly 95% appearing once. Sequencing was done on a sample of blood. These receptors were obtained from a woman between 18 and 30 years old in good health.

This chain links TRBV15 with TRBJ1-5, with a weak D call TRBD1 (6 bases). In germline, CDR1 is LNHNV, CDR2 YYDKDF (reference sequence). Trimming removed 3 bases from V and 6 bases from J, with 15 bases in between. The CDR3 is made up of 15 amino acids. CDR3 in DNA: TGTGCCACCAGCAGCCCTTTAACAGGGAGTCAGCCCCAGCATTTT. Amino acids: CATSSPLTGSQPQHF.

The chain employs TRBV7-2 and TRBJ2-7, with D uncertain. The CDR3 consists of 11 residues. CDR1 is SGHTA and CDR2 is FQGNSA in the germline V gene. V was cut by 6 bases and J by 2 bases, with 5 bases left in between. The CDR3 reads CASRRAYEQYF. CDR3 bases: TGTGCCAGCAGACGAGCCTACGAGCAGTACTTC.

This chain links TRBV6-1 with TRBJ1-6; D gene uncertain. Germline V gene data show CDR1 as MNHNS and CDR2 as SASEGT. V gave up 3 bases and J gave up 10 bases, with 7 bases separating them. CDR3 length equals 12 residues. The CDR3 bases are TGTGCCAGCAGTGACAGTGGATCACCCCTCCACTTT. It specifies CASSDSGSPLHF.

The CDR3: CARDYEQYF. The CDR3 nucleotides read TGTGCCAGAGATTACGAGCAGTACTTC. This chain uses TRBV6-4 with TRBJ2-7; D is unclear. V gave up 9 bases and J gave up 4 bases, with 4 bases separating them. Looked up from germline, CDR1 is MRHNA and CDR2 is SNTAGT. CDR3 length: 9 amino acids.

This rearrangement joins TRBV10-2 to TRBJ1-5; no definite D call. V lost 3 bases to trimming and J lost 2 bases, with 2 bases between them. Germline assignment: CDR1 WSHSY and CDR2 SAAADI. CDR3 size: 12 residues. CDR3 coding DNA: TGCGCCAGCAGTGATGGCAATCAGCCCCAGCATTTT. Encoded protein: CASSDGNQPQHF.

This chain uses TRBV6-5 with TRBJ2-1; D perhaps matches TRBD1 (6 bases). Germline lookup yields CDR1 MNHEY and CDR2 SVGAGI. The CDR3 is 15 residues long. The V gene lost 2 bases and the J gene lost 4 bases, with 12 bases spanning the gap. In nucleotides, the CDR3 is TGTGCCAGCAGTTACGGGGACAACCGATACAATGAGCAGTTCTTC. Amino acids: CASSYGDNRYNEQFF.

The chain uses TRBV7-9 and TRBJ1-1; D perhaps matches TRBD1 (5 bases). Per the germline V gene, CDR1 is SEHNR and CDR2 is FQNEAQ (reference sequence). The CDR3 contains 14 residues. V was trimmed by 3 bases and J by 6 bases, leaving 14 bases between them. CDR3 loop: CASSFGALGAEAFF. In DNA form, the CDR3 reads TGTGCCAGCAGCTTTGGGGCGTTAGGCGCTGAAGCTTTCTTT.

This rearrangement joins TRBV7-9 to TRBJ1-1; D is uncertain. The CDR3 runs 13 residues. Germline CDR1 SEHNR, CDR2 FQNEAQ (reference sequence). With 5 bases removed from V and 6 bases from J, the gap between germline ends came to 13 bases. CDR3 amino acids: CASSPPGRPEAFF. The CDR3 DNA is TGTGCCAGCAGCCCCCCAGGTAGACCTGAAGCTTTCTTT. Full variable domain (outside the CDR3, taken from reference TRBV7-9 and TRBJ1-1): DTGVSQNPRHKITKRGQNVTFRCDPISEHNRLYWYRQTLGQGPEFLTYFQNEAQLEKSRLLSDRFSAERPKGSFSTLEIQRTEQGDSAMYLCASSPPGRPEAFFGQGTRLTVV.

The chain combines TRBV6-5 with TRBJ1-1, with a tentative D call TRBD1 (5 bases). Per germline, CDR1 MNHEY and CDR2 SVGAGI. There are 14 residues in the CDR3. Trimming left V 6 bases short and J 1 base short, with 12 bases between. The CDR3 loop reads CASRKTQGNTEAFF. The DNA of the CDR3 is TGTGCCAGCAGGAAGACTCAGGGGAACACTGAAGCTTTCTTT.

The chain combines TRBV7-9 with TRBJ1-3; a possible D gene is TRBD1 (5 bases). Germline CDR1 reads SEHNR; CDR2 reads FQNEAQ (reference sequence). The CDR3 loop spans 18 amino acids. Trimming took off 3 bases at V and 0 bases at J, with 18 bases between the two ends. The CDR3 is CASSFTGNPGDSGNTIYF. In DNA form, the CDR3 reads TGTGCCAGCAGCTTTACCGGAAATCCGGGGGACTCTGGAAACACCATATATTTT. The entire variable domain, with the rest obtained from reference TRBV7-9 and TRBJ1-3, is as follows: DTGVSQNPRHKITKRGQNVTFRCDPISEHNRLYWYRQTLGQGPEFLTYFQNEAQLEKSRLLSDRFSAERPKGSFSTLEIQRTEQGDSAMYLCASSFTGNPGDSGNTIYFGEGSWLTVV.

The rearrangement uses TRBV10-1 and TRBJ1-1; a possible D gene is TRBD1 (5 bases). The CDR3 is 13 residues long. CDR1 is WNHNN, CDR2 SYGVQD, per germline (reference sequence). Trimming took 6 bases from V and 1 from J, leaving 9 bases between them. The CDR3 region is CASRKTENTEAFF. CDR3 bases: TGCGCCAGCAGAAAGACAGAGAACACTGAAGCTTTCTTT.

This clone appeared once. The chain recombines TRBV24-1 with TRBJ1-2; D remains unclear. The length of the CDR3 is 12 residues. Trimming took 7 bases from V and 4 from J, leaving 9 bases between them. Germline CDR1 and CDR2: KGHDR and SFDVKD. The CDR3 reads CATSTATYGYTF. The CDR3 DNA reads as TGTGCCACCAGCACAGCAACCTATGGCTACACCTTC.

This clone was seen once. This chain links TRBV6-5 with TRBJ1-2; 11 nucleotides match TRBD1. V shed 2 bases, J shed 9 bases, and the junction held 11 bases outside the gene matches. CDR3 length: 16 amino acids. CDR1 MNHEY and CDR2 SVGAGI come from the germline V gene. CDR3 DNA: TGTGCCAGCAGTTACCTTAGGACAGGGGGCCAAAGTAGCTACACCTTC. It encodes CASSYLRTGGQSSYTF.

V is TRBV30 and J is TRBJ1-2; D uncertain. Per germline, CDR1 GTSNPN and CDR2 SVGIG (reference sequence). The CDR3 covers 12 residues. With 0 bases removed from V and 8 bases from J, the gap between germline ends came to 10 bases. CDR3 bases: TGTGCCTGGAGTGTAAAGGCAATAGGCTACACCTTC. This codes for CAWSVKAIGYTF.

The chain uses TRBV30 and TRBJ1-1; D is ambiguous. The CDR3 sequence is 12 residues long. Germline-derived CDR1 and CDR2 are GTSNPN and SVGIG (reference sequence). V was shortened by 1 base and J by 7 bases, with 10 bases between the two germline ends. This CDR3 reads CAWSEVKYEAFF. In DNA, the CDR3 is TGTGCCTGGAGTGAGGTCAAGTATGAAGCTTTCTTT. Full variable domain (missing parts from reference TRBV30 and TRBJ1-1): SQTIHQWPATLVQPVGSPLSLECTVEGTSNPNLYWYRQAAGRGLQLLFYSVGIGQISSEVPQNLSASRPQDRQFILSSKKLLLSDSGFYLCAWSEVKYEAFFGQGTRLTVV.

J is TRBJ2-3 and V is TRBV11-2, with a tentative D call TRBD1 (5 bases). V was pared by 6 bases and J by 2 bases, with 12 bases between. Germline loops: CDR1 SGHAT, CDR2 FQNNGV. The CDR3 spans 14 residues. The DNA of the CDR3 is TGTGCCAGCAGTTTCACAGGACCCACAGATACGCAGTATTTT. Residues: CASSFTGPTDTQYF.

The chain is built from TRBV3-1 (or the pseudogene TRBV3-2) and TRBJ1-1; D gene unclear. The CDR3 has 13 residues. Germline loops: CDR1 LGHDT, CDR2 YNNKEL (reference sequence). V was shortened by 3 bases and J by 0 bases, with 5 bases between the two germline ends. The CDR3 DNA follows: TGTGCCAGCAGCCAGGAGTTGAACACTGAAGCTTTCTTT. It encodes CASSQELNTEAFF.

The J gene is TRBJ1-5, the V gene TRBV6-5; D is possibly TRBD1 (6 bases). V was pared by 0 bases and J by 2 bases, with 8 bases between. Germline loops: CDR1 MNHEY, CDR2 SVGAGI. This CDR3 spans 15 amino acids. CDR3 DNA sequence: TGTGCCAGCAGTTACTCGAGACAGGGCAATCAGCCCCAGCATTTT. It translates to CASSYSRQGNQPQHF.

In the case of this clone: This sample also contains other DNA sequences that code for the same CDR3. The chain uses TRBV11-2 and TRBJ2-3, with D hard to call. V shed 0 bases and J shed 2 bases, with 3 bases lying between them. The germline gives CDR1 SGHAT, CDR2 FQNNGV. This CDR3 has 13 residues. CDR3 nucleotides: TGTGCCAGCAGCTTAGATCCCACAGATACGCAGTATTTT. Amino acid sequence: CASSLDPTDTQYF.

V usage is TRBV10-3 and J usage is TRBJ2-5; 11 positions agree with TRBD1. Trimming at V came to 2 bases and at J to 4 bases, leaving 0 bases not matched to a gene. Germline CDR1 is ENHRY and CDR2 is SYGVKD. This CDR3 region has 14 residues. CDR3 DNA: TGTGCCATCAGTGAGGGACAGGGGGCAGAGACCCAGTACTTC. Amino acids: CAISEGQGAETQYF.

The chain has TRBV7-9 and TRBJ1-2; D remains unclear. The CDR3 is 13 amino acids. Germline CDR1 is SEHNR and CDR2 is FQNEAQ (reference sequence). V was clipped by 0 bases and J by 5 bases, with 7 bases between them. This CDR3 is CASSLAMSYGYTF. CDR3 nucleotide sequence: TGTGCCAGCAGCTTAGCCATGTCTTATGGCTACACCTTC. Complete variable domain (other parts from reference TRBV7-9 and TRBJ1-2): DTGVSQNPRHKITKRGQNVTFRCDPISEHNRLYWYRQTLGQGPEFLTYFQNEAQLEKSRLLSDRFSAERPKGSFSTLEIQRTEQGDSAMYLCASSLAMSYGYTFGSGTRLTVV.

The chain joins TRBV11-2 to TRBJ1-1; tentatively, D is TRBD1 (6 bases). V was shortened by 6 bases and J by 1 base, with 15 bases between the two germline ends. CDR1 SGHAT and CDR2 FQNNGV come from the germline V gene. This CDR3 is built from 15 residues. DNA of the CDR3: TGTGCCAGCAGGGCGAAGGGGGTAAAGAACACTGAAGCTTTCTTT. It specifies CASRAKGVKNTEAFF. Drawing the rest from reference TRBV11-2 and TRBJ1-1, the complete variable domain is EAGVAQSPRYKIIEKRQSVAFWCNPISGHATLYWYQQILGQGPKLLIQFQNNGVVDDSQLPKDRFSAERLKGVDSTLKIQPAKLEDSAVYLCASRAKGVKNTEAFFGQGTRLTVV.

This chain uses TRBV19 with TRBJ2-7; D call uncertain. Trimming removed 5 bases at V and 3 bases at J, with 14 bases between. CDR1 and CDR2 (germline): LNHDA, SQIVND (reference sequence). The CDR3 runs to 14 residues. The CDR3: CASSLTDRYYEQYF. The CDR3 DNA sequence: TGTGCCAGTAGTTTGACGGACCGATACTACGAGCAGTACTTC.

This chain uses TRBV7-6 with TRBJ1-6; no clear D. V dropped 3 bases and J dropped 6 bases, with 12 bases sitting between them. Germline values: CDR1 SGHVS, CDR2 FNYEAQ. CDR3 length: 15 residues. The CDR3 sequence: CASSFMGYGNSPLHF. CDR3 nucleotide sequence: TGTGCCAGCAGCTTTATGGGTTATGGTAATTCACCCCTCCACTTT. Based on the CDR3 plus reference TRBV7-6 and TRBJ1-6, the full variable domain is GAGVSQSPRYKVTKRGQDVALRCDPISGHVSLYWYRQALGQGPEFLTYFNYEAQQDKSGLPNDRFSAERPEGSISTLTIQRTEQRDSAMYRCASSFMGYGNSPLHFGNGTRLTVT.

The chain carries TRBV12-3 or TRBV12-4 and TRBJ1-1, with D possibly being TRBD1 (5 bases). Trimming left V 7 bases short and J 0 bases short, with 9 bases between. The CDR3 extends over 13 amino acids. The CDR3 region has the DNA TGTGCCAGCAAGACGGGGGTGAACACTGAAGCTTTCTTT. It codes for CASKTGVNTEAFF.

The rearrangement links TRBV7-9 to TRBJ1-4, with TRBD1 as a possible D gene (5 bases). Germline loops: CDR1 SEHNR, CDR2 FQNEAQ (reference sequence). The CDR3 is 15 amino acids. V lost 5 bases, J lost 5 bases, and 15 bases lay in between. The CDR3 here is CASSPRVGGNEKLFF. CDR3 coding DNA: TGTGCCAGCAGCCCCCGGGTGGGGGGGAATGAAAAACTGTTTTTT.

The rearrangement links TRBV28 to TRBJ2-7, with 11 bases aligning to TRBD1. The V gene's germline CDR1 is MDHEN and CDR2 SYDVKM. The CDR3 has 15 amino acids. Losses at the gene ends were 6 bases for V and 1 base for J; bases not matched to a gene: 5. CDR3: CASSRGQGASYEQYF. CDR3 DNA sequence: TGTGCCAGCAGCCGAGGACAGGGGGCATCCTACGAGCAGTACTTC.

The DNA for the CDR3 is TGTGCCAGCGACCCTTCGGGGTTTTCGGCTAATGAAAAACTGTTTTTT. It specifies CASDPSGFSANEKLFF. The chain is built from TRBV28 and TRBJ1-4; D is unclear. The CDR3 has 16 amino acids. The V end was cut by 8 bases, the J end by 3 bases, with 19 bases between. Germline CDR1 is MDHEN and CDR2 is SYDVKM.

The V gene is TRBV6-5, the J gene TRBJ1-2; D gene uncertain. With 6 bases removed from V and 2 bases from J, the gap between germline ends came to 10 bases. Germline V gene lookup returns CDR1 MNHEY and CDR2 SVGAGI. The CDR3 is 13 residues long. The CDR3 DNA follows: TGTGCCAGCAGATCGACAAAGAACTATGGCTACACCTTC. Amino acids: CASRSTKNYGYTF.